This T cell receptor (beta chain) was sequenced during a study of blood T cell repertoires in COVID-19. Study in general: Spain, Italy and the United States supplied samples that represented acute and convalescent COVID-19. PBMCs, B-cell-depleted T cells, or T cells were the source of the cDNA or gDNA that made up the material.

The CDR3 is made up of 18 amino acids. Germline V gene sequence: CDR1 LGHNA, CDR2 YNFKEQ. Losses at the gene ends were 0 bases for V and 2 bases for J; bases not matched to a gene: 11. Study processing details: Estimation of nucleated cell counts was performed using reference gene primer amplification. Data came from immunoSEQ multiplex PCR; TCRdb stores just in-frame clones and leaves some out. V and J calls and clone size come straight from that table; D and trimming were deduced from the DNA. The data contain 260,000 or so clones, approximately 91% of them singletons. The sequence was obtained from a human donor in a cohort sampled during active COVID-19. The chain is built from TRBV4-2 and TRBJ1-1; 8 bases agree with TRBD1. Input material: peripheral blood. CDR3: CASSQDGPGGPRNTEAFF. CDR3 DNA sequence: TGTGCCAGCAGCCAAGATGGGCCAGGGGGCCCGCGAAACACTGAAGCTTTCTTT.